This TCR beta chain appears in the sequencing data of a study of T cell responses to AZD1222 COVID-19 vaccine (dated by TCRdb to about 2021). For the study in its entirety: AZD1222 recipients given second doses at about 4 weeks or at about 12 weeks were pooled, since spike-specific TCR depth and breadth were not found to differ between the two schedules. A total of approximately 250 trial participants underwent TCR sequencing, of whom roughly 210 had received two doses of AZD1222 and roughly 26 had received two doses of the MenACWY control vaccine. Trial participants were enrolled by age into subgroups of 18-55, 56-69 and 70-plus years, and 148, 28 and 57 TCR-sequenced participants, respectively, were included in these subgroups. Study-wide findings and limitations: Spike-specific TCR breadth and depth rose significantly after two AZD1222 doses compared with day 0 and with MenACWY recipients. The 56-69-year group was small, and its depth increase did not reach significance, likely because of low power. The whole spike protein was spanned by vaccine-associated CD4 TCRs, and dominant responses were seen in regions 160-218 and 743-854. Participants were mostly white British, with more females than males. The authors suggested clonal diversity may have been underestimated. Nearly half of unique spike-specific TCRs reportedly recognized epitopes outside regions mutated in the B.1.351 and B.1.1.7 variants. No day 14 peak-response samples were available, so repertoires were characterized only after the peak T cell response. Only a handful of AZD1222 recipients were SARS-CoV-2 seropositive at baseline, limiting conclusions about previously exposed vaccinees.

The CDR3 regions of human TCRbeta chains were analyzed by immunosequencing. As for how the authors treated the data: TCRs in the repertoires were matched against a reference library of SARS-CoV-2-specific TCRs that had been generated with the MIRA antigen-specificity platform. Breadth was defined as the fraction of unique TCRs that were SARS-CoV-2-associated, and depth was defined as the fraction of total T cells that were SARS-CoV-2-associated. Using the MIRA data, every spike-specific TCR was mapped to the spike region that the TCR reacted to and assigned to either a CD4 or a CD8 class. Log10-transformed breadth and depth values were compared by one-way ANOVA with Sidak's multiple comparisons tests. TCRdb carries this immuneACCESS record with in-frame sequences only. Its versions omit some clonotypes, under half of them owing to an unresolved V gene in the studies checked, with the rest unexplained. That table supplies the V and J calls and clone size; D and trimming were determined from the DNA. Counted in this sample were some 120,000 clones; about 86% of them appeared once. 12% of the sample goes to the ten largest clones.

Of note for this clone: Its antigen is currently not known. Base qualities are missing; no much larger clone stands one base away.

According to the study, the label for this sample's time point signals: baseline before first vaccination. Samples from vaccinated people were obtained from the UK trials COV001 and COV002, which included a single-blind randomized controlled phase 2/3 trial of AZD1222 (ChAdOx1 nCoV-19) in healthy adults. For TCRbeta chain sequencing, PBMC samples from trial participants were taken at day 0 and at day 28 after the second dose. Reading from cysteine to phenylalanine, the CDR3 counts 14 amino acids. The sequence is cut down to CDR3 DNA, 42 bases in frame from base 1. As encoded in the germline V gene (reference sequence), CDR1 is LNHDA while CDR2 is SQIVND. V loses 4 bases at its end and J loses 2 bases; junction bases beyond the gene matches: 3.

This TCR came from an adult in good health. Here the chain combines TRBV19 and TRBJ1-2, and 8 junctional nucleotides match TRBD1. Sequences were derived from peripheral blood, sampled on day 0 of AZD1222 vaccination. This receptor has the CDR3 CASSKDRANYGYTF. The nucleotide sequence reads TGTGCCAGTAGTAAGGACAGGGCCAACTATGGCTACACCTTC.